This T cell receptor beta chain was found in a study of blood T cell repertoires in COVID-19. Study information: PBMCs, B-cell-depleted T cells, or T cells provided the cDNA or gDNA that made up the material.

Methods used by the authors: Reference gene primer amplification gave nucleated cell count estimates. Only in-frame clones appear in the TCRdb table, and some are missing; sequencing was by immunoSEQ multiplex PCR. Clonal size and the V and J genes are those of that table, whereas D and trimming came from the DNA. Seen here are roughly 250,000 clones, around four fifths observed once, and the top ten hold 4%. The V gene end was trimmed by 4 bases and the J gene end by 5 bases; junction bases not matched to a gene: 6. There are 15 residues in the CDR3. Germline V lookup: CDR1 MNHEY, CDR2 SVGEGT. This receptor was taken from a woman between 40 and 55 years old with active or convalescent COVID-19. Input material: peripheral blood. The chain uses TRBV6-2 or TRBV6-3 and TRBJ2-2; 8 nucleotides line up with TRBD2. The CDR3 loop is CASSFIGGGTGELFF. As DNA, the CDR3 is TGTGCCAGCAGTTTCATCGGCGGGGGGACCGGGGAGCTGTTTTTT.